One T cell receptor (beta chain) is described in this entry. It has no known antigen specificity. It has no much larger one-base neighbor in the sample; base qualities were not kept. These data belong to a study of blood T cells in healthy people across ages (dated by TCRdb to 2014 to 2015). Study-level background: In model experiments, roughly one uniquely barcoded TCR beta cDNA molecule per two T cells was captured by template switching. To track age-related changes in TCR beta repertoire diversity, the study relied on deep sequencing normalized with unique cDNA molecular identifiers. Donors were grouped into four age groups: young (average approximately 16 years), middle-aged (39), aged (approximately 58) and long-lived (approximately 81). Two additional independent replicas of 1 million unique cDNA reads from the same blood draw were analyzed for two donors (one aged 18 to 30 and one aged 80 or older). To avoid experimental bias, donors of different ages were randomly spread across the sequencing lanes.

Systemically healthy Caucasian individuals from Russia, 35 to 40 in total and aged roughly 6 to 90 years, were included as donors. Each donor gave approximately 10 milliliters of peripheral blood, collected into EDTA-treated Vacutainer tubes. Ficoll-Paque density-gradient centrifugation was used to isolate PBMCs, with at least 6.5 million per sample. Total RNA was extracted from PBMCs with Trizol reagent, with at least 5.5 micrograms obtained per sample. The percentages of naive CD45RAhigh/CD27high T cells were determined by flow cytometry on a PBMC aliquot from every donor. The method was 5' RACE. Sequencing was performed on an Illumina HiSeq 2500. A second roughly 6 to 12 cycle PCR used a sample-barcoded 5' primer and a J-beta primer mix. A template-switch 5' adaptor carrying 12 random nucleotides introduced a unique molecular identifier onto each TCR beta cDNA molecule. Each sample yielded at least 2.5 million CDR3-containing paired-end reads. First-strand cDNA was synthesized from all RNA with the Mint cDNA synthesis kit, primed by a TRBC-specific oligonucleotide. All cDNA was treated with uracil-DNA glycosylase and then went through a first 18-cycle PCR with the universal primers M1SS and BC2_uni_R. The source study handled its data this way. For normalization, 1 million high-quality reads, each with a distinct molecular identifier, were randomly selected from each sample. Instead of being binned into consensus sequences, reads that shared molecular identifiers were thrown out. CDR3 identification, clonotype clustering and error correction used MiTCR with a Q25 quality threshold and the strictest error-elimination algorithm. Lower-bound total TCR beta diversity was estimated with a nonparametric unseen species model using Euler transformation. TCRdb reran the public reads through fastp at Q25 and MiXCR, keeping productive beta chains. Duplicate CDR3 protein sequences are folded into a single record with the most common DNA and genes. The V and J calls come from TCRdb's annotation, not from the publication. This sample comprises roughly 1,500,000 distinct CDR3 sequences, around 42% of them detected only once. The biggest ten clones account for 7.9% of the sample.

The CDR3 holds 15 amino acids from the cysteine to the phenylalanine. The only DNA kept is the CDR3, 45 bases in frame from the first base. From a lookup of the germline V gene, CDR1 and CDR2 are MNHEY and SVGAGI. V loses 6 bases at its end and J loses 4 bases; junction bases beyond the gene matches: 9. Study-level results and caveats: Observed TCR beta diversity correlated strongly with the percentage of naive T cells measured by flow cytometry. Because the CMV infection status of the donors was unknown, age-related changes in expanded clonotypes may potentially have been confounded. Observed TCR beta diversity per million T cells fell roughly linearly with age, and a significant reduction was already apparent by age roughly 40. Total diversity estimates from one million sequenced T cells were considered lower bounds and underestimates. Because profiling used bulk unsorted PBMCs, naive and antigen-experienced compartments could not be compared conclusively. Compared with the aged group, the long-lived group had more naive CD4+ T cells, fewer expanded clones and increased TCR diversity, suggesting age selection.

This clonotype originated in a woman between 18 and 30 years old in good health. The receptor chain draws on TRBV6-5 and TRBJ2-1, and TRBD2 aligns with 7 junction nucleotides. Sequencing used blood. CDR3 loop: CASRPGTGGYNEQFF. The DNA is TGTGCCAGCAGACCCGGAACCGGGGGGTACAATGAGCAGTTCTTC.